This TCR beta chain was obtained from a study of blood T cells in healthy people across ages. Only a few counts were recorded for this clonotype. No antigen is known for it. V shed 3 bases and J shed 1 base, with 11 bases lying between them. Looked up from germline, CDR1 is SQVTM and CDR2 is ANQGSEA. This CDR3 region has 14 residues. Findings of the study overall: Estimated diversity, derived from one million T cells, was regarded as an underestimate. While age rose, TCR beta diversity per million T cells dropped in a roughly linear way.

For the second PCR, which ran for roughly 7 to 11 cycles, a sample-barcoded 5' primer and a J-beta primer mix were used. TCRdb passed the 5' RACE reads through MiXCR, listing each CDR3 protein once. This table has about 400,000 distinct CDR3 sequences, 45% to 65% appearing once. J is TRBJ2-3 and V is TRBV29-1; a possible D gene is TRBD1 (6 bases). Sequenced input: blood. The sequence was obtained from a man between 60 and 70 years old in good health. The CDR3 here is CSVDSGVGTDTQYF. CDR3 coding DNA: TGCAGCGTTGATTCAGGGGTAGGCACAGATACGCAGTATTTT.